Detailed here is one T cell receptor beta chain. Its antigen is not identified. CDR3 length: 14 amino acids. V dropped 3 bases and J dropped 1; count of bases not matched to a gene: 3. The germline CDR1 and CDR2 sequences are GTSNPN and SVGIG (reference sequence). These data belong to a study of beta chain features in type 1 diabetes. Study-wide points: Significant though moderate, a shortening of TCRB CDR3s appeared in all four CD4+ subsets of Type 1 diabetes patients.

What was sequenced were expressed TCRB transcripts, since all of the isolated RNA had been reverse transcribed. The assay was immunoSEQ multiplex PCR, and TCRdb's table has in-frame clones only and misses some. The profile covers some 350,000 clones, with around an eighth appearing a single time and roughly 0.015% taken by the ten largest. The sequenced material came from naive CD4+ T cells from blood. The sequence came from a woman between 18 and 29 years old with type 1 diabetes. The J gene is TRBJ1-1, the V gene TRBV30, with 9 positions matching TRBD1. CDR3 in amino acids: CAWRGQGQNTEAFF. The CDR3 nucleotides are TGTGCCTGGAGGGGACAGGGCCAGAACACTGAAGCTTTCTTT.